One and the same sample provided the 2 T cell receptor beta chains below, sequenced in a study of T cell clusters in autoimmune cytopenias. Multiplex touch-down PCR amplified TRB using TRB-A and TRB-B pools in one tube. TCRdb reworked the multiplex PCR reads into one entry per CDR3 protein, no DNA. The sample shows 2,000 to 2,500 distinct CDR3 sequences, and around 15% sits with its ten largest clones. TRB amplification used roughly 250 ng of peripheral blood genomic DNA. The same sample was also used in a study of T cell repertoires in aging, cancer and after chemotherapy.

The sequenced sample consisted of peripheral blood. These TCRs come from a human donor in good health.

This clonotype counts as large by frequency. This chain connects TRBV6-5 to TRBJ2-7; absent DNA, TCRdb's TRBD1 call cannot be checked. The CDR3 extends over 13 amino acids. The germline V gene has CDR1 MNHEY and CDR2 SVGAGI. CDR3 residues: CASSRDNRYEQYF.

According to its frequency, this clonotype is medium-sized. The chain recombines TRBV7-2 with TRBJ2-3; TCRdb picks TRBD2, but there is no DNA to check that call. This CDR3 has 16 residues. Germline values: CDR1 SGHTA, CDR2 FQGNSA. This CDR3 reads CASSLGTSGGTDTQYF.